Listed below are T cell receptor beta chains from one sample, sequenced in a study of shared clonotypes between healthy human individuals. The repertoire was sequenced with immunoSEQ multiplex PCR; TCRdb's copy has only in-frame clones and lacks some. The top ten hold roughly 0.15% of the sample, which has more than 2,000,000 clones, roughly 92% seen once. The sequenced sample consisted of naive CD4+ T cells sorted from blood. The receptors were sampled from a man between 18 and 29 years old in good health. Each CDR3 is given with its conserved first and last residue. The order of the fields is J gene, clone size, CDR3 length, V gene, D gene, CDR3 DNA, CDR3 protein. The D gene is left open where the match is weak. For some rows the clone size is stated as once, few or many, or as a class when expanded; others skip it.

TRBJ1-1	NA	16	TRBV28	TRBD1	TGTGCCAGCAGTTTCGCGACAGGGCCCATGAACACTGAAGCTTTCTTT	CASSFATGPMNTEAFF
TRBJ2-2	NA	14	TRBV25-1	NA	TGTGCCAGCAGTGGCCAGGGCAGGACCGGGGAGCTGTTTTTT	CASSGQGRTGELFF
TRBJ2-2	NA	14	TRBV5-4	NA	TGTGCCAGCAGCCGAGTCAAGGACACCGGGGAGCTGTTTTTT	CASSRVKDTGELFF
TRBJ2-3	NA	14	TRBV7-2	NA	TGTGCCAGCAGCTTAAGGAGTCTGGCAGATACGCAGTATTTT	CASSLRSLADTQYF
TRBJ2-2	NA	13	TRBV9	NA	TGTGCCAGCAGCGTAGAAAGCTCCGGGGAGCTGTTTTTT	CASSVESSGELFF
TRBJ2-5	once	12	TRBV5-1	NA	TGCGCCAGCAGCACAAATCAAGAGACCCAGTACTTC	CASSTNQETQYF
TRBJ2-1	NA	15	TRBV4-3	TRBD2	TGCGCCAGCAGCCAGGGCGGGAGGGCAGACAATGAGCAGTTCTTC	CASSQGGRADNEQFF
TRBJ1-6	NA	17	TRBV5-1	NA	TGCGCCAGCAGCTTGGAGTTTAGGGCAGGGAATAATTCACCCCTCCACTTT	CASSLEFRAGNNSPLHF
TRBJ1-5	NA	12	TRBV19	NA	TGTGCCAGTAGGAGGGTTAATCAGCCCCAGCATTTT	CASRRVNQPQHF
TRBJ2-7	NA	13	TRBV7-2	TRBD1	TGTGCCAGCAGCCCAGACAGGGGCTACGAGCAGTACTTC	CASSPDRGYEQYF
TRBJ2-2	NA	15	TRBV5-1	NA	TGCGCCAGCAGCTTGGATAGGCCGAACACCGGGGAGCTGTTTTTT	CASSLDRPNTGELFF
TRBJ1-1	NA	15	TRBV5-1	TRBD1	TGCGCCAGCAGCCCGGGACAGGGGATGGCCACTGAAGCTTTCTTT	CASSPGQGMATEAFF
TRBJ2-5	NA	16	TRBV4-1	NA	TGCGCCAGCAGCCAAGGGAGTGAGAAACCCGGGGAGACCCAGTACTTC	CASSQGSEKPGETQYF
TRBJ1-4	few	13	TRBV30	NA	TGTGCCTGGAGTGTACGGATTAATGAAAAACTGTTTTTT	CAWSVRINEKLFF
TRBJ1-1	NA	15	TRBV6-1	TRBD1	TGTGCCAGCAAGGTGGCAGGGGGGGCCAACACTGAAGCTTTCTTT	CASKVAGGANTEAFF
TRBJ2-5	NA	14	TRBV10-3	NA	TGTGCCATCAGTGAAAATCCGGTTCAAGAGACCCAGTACTTC	CAISENPVQETQYF
TRBJ1-4	NA	14	TRBV18	TRBD1	TGTGCCAGCTCGCCGGACAGGGTTGGTGAAAAACTGTTTTTT	CASSPDRVGEKLFF
TRBJ2-7	NA	14	TRBV30	NA	TGTGCCTGGAGCAAGGGGCAAAAGTCCTACGAGCAGTACTTC	CAWSKGQKSYEQYF
TRBJ2-5	NA	12	TRBV10-2	NA	TGCGCCAGCGGGGCAGGGCAAGAGACCCAGTACTTC	CASGAGQETQYF
TRBJ2-3	NA	16	TRBV7-2	NA	TGTGCCAGCAGCGTAGTCGGGGCCAGGGGAACAGATACGCAGTATTTT	CASSVVGARGTDTQYF